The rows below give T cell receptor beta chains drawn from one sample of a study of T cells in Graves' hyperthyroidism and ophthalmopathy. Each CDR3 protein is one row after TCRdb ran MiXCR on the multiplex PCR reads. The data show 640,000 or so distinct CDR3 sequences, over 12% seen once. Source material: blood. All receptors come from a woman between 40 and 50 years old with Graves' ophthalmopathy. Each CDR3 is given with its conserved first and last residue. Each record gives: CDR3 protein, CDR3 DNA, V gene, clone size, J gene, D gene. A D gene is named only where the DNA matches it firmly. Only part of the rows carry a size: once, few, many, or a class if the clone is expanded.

cdr3_aa: CASSYAVQGIMGYTF
cdr3_nt: TGTGCCAGCAGTTACGCTGTACAGGGAATTATGGGCTACACCTTC
v_call: TRBV6-2/TRBV6-3
clone_size: .
j_call: TRBJ1-2
d_call: .

cdr3_aa: CASSKGQGDGYTF
cdr3_nt: TGTGCCAGCAGCAAGGGACAGGGAGATGGCTACACCTTC
v_call: TRBV7-3
clone_size: .
j_call: TRBJ1-2
d_call: TRBD1

cdr3_aa: CSARVGDGYTF
cdr3_nt: TGCAGTGCTAGAGTAGGGGATGGCTACACCTTC
v_call: TRBV20-1
clone_size: many
j_call: TRBJ1-2
d_call: .

cdr3_aa: CASETSSDTDTQYF
cdr3_nt: TGCGCCAGCGAGACTAGCTCCGACACAGATACGCAGTATTTT
v_call: TRBV10-2
clone_size: .
j_call: TRBJ2-3
d_call: TRBD2

cdr3_aa: CASSAGAGMNTEAFF
cdr3_nt: TGTGCCAGCAGCGCAGGGGCTGGAATGAACACTGAAGCTTTCTTT
v_call: TRBV28
clone_size: many
j_call: TRBJ1-1
d_call: .

cdr3_aa: CASSLPTGDTIYF
cdr3_nt: TGTGCCAGCAGTTTACCCACAGGGGACACCATATATTTT
v_call: TRBV12-3/TRBV12-4
clone_size: many
j_call: TRBJ1-3
d_call: TRBD1

cdr3_aa: CASSSERTSWSTYEQYF
cdr3_nt: TGCGCCAGCAGCTCAGAAAGGACTAGCTGGAGCACCTACGAGCAGTACTTC
v_call: TRBV5-1
clone_size: many
j_call: TRBJ2-7
d_call: TRBD2

cdr3_aa: CASTQVAEGGQPQHF
cdr3_nt: TGTGCCAGCACCCAAGTCGCTGAGGGGGGTCAGCCCCAGCATTTT
v_call: TRBV28
clone_size: .
j_call: TRBJ1-5
d_call: .

cdr3_aa: CASSTGTGRTSSPLHF
cdr3_nt: TGTGCCAGCAGCACCGGGACAGGGAGGACGAGTTCACCCCTCCACTTT
v_call: TRBV27
clone_size: many
j_call: TRBJ1-6
d_call: TRBD1

cdr3_aa: CSVDNGRANTGELFF
cdr3_nt: TGCAGCGTTGATAATGGGCGGGCGAACACCGGGGAGCTGTTTTTT
v_call: TRBV29-1
clone_size: many
j_call: TRBJ2-2
d_call: .

cdr3_aa: CASSSTAGENTGELFF
cdr3_nt: TGTGCCAGCAGTTCTACGGCGGGAGAGAACACCGGGGAGCTGTTTTTT
v_call: TRBV6-2/TRBV6-3
clone_size: many
j_call: TRBJ2-2
d_call: TRBD2

cdr3_aa: CASSYGTGGAQETQYF
cdr3_nt: TGTGCCAGCAGTTACGGGACCGGCGGAGCTCAAGAGACCCAGTACTTC
v_call: TRBV6-5
clone_size: many
j_call: TRBJ2-5
d_call: .

cdr3_aa: CASSPGQGLYGYTF
cdr3_nt: TGTGCCAGCAGCCCCGGACAGGGCCTCTATGGCTACACCTTC
v_call: TRBV6-1
clone_size: few
j_call: TRBJ1-2
d_call: TRBD1

cdr3_aa: CASSLQGGGDYGYTF
cdr3_nt: TGTGCCAGCAGTTTACAGGGGGGGGGCGACTATGGCTACACCTTC
v_call: TRBV12-3/TRBV12-4
clone_size: .
j_call: TRBJ1-2
d_call: TRBD1

cdr3_aa: CATSGLGRGNTGELFF
cdr3_nt: TGTGCCACCAGTGGCCTCGGCAGGGGGAACACCGGGGAGCTGTTTTTT
v_call: TRBV24-1
clone_size: .
j_call: TRBJ2-2
d_call: .

cdr3_aa: CASSQVAGQGKTEAFF
cdr3_nt: TGCGCCAGCAGCCAAGTTGCGGGACAGGGGAAAACTGAAGCTTTCTTT
v_call: TRBV4-1
clone_size: many
j_call: TRBJ1-1
d_call: TRBD1

cdr3_aa: CAWNFPAGELFF
cdr3_nt: TGTGCCTGGAATTTCCCGGCCGGGGAGCTGTTTTTT
v_call: TRBV30
clone_size: many
j_call: TRBJ2-2
d_call: .

cdr3_aa: CASTEDLAGVGQETQYF
cdr3_nt: TGTGCCAGCACCGAGGACCTAGCGGGAGTTGGGCAAGAGACCCAGTACTTC
v_call: TRBV2
clone_size: many
j_call: TRBJ2-5
d_call: TRBD2

cdr3_aa: CATSRIPNTEAFF
cdr3_nt: TGTGCCACCAGCAGAATCCCGAACACTGAAGCTTTCTTT
v_call: TRBV15
clone_size: .
j_call: TRBJ1-1
d_call: .

cdr3_aa: CASSHNRGGEKGYTF
cdr3_nt: TGTGCCAGCAGCCATAACAGAGGAGGGGAGAAGGGCTACACCTTC
v_call: TRBV7-2
clone_size: few
j_call: TRBJ1-2
d_call: .

cdr3_aa: CASDRGGEYGYTF
cdr3_nt: TGTGCCTCAGACAGGGGAGGCGAATATGGCTACACCTTC
v_call: TRBV30
clone_size: many
j_call: TRBJ1-2
d_call: TRBD1

cdr3_aa: CATKGGAGYTF
cdr3_nt: TGTGCCACTAAAGGAGGGGCCGGCTACACCTTC
v_call: TRBV10-3
clone_size: many
j_call: TRBJ1-2
d_call: .

cdr3_aa: CASSPGTANYEQYF
cdr3_nt: TGTGCCAGTAGTCCCGGGACAGCCAACTACGAGCAGTACTTC
v_call: TRBV19
clone_size: few
j_call: TRBJ2-7
d_call: TRBD1